The 25 T cell receptor beta chains reported below all come from one sample, sequenced in a study of blood T cells in healthy people across ages. A sample-barcoded 5' primer and a J-beta primer mix were used in a second PCR of about 7 to 11 cycles. One entry per CDR3 protein results from TCRdb running MiXCR on the 5' RACE reads. Here the sample spans roughly 720,000 distinct CDR3 sequences, around half being singletons. The sequenced material came from blood. Receptors were obtained from a man at least 80 years old in good health.

The chain is built from TRBV5-1 and TRBJ1-3, with D perhaps matching TRBD1 (5 bases). The CDR3 has 14 residues. V dropped 4 bases and J dropped 8 bases, with 16 bases sitting between them. Germline-derived CDR1 and CDR2 are SGHRS and YFSETQ. CDR3 in DNA: TGCGCCAGCAGCCCCACGACAGCATTGGACACCATATATTTT. Encoded protein: CASSPTTALDTIYF.

The rearrangement uses TRBV4-1 and TRBJ2-7, with D tentatively TRBD2 (6 bases). This CDR3 has 15 amino acids. Germline V CDR1 and CDR2: MGHRA, YSYEKL. Trimming stripped 1 base from V and 4 bases from J, with 14 bases between. The CDR3 region is CASSQAPAGQYEQYF. The CDR3 region has the DNA TGCGCCAGCAGCCAAGCCCCGGCGGGGCAATACGAGCAGTACTTC.

The V gene is TRBV5-1, the J gene TRBJ2-4; a possible D gene is TRBD1 (5 bases). Germline V lookup: CDR1 SGHRS, CDR2 YFSETQ. The CDR3 runs 14 residues. The ends were cut back, 7 bases at V and 7 bases at J, with 18 bases in the middle. In DNA form, the CDR3 reads TGCGCCAGCTCTCTGCCAGGGTCCCAGAACATTCAGTACTTC. Its translation is CASSLPGSQNIQYF.

This clonotype has more than one count but fewer than ten. This rearrangement joins TRBV5-1 to TRBJ2-7; 8 bases match TRBD1. The CDR3 consists of 14 residues. Germline CDR1 reads SGHRS; CDR2 reads YFSETQ. Trimming took 4 bases from V and 3 from J; bases not matched to a gene: 6. The CDR3 loop is CASSPRQGNYEQYF. For the CDR3, the DNA is TGCGCCAGCAGCCCCAGACAGGGGAACTACGAGCAGTACTTC. Using reference TRBV5-1 and TRBJ2-7 for the parts outside the CDR3, the full variable domain is KAGVTQTPRYLIKTRGQQVTLSCSPISGHRSVSWYQQTPGQGLQFLFEYFSETQRNKGNFPGRFSGRQFSNSRSEMNVSTLELGDSALYLCASSPRQGNYEQYFGPGTRLTVT.

This clonotype has only a few counts. The chain links TRBV3-1 to TRBJ2-7; D unresolved. The last part of the DNA fits TRBJ2-5 better; the J call may be wrong. Germline V CDR1 and CDR2: LGHDT, YNNKEL (reference sequence). This CDR3 comprises 14 residues. The CDR3 spells CASSLHGIGETQYF. The CDR3 bases are TGTGCCAGCAGCCTCCATGGGATCGGAGAGACCCAGTACTTC.

The chain couples TRBV15 to TRBJ2-5; no clear D. Per the germline V gene, CDR1 is LNHNV and CDR2 is YYDKDF (reference sequence). This CDR3 has 12 residues. Trimming stripped 3 bases from V and 4 bases from J, with 6 bases between. The CDR3 sequence is CATSRVPETQYF. The CDR3 DNA reads as TGTGCCACCAGCAGGGTGCCAGAGACCCAGTACTTC.

The chain employs TRBV20-1 and TRBJ1-1, with 7 bases matching TRBD1. Germline V gene data show CDR1 as DFQATT and CDR2 as SNEGSKA (reference sequence). This CDR3 comprises 13 residues. The V segment lost 4 bases and the J segment 7 bases; nucleotides outside the gene matches: 9. CDR3: CSAKDRPNGEAFF. CDR3 nucleotides: TGCAGTGCTAAGGACAGGCCAAATGGTGAAGCTTTCTTT.

This sequence joins TRBV7-2 and TRBJ1-1, with unresolved D. Trimming cost V 3 bases and J 11 bases, with 19 bases left between them. The CDR3 totals 14 residues. CDR1 is SGHTA and CDR2 is FQGNSA in the germline V gene. CDR3 in DNA: TGTGCCAGCAGCTTGAGTCAAAGGTGGCTGAGGGCTTTCTTT. It specifies CASSLSQRWLRAFF.

This chain uses TRBV15 with TRBJ1-4; 7 bases line up with TRBD1. CDR3 size: 14 residues. The V gene's germline CDR1 is LNHNV and CDR2 YYDKDF (reference sequence). Trimming removed 7 bases from V and 8 bases from J; junction bases left unmatched: 10. DNA of the CDR3: TGTGCCACCAACCCGACAGGGATAGGGGAAAAACTGTTTTTT. It codes for CATNPTGIGEKLFF.

The chain has TRBV24-1 and TRBJ1-2, with 8 bases lining up with TRBD1. CDR1 KGHDR and CDR2 SFDVKD come from the germline V gene. The V gene end was trimmed by 4 bases and the J gene end by 7 bases; junction bases not matched to a gene: 7. The CDR3 is 14 amino acids. CDR3 in amino acids: CATSDRTGLPGYTF. CDR3 nucleotides: TGTGCCACCAGTGACCGGACAGGGCTCCCTGGCTACACCTTC.

The rearrangement uses TRBV12-3 or TRBV12-4 and TRBJ1-2; TRBD1 might be the D (6 bases). The CDR3 covers 13 residues. The V end lost 4 bases, the J end lost 4 bases, and 10 bases lay between the germline ends. The CDR3, as DNA: TGTGCCAGCAGTTCCGAGACAGGCTATGGCTACACCTTC. It yields the protein CASSSETGYGYTF.

The chain combines TRBV21-1 with TRBJ1-6; the table's D call, TRBD1, has no DNA check behind it. TRBV21-1 is classified as a pseudogene. The CDR3 has 17 residues. The CDR3 nucleotides are TGTGCCAGCAGGGGAAACGGGGGACAGGGATGTTCTCCGGCCCTCCACTTT. Translating gives CASRGNGGQGCSPALHF.

This chain's CDR3 is CASNRGQGAYGYTF. The DNA for the CDR3 is TGTGCCAGCAACCGGGGACAGGGAGCCTATGGCTACACCTTC. This sequence joins TRBV2 and TRBJ1-2, with 9 bases matching TRBD1. Germline-derived CDR1 and CDR2 are SNHLY and FYNNEI. Trimming at V came to 7 bases and at J to 4 bases, leaving 7 bases not matched to a gene. The CDR3 is made up of 14 amino acids.

The V call is TRBV6-2 or TRBV6-3, the J call TRBJ2-3, with 9 nucleotides matching TRBD2. V gave up 5 bases and J gave up 14 bases; unmatched junction bases: 17. CDR1 and CDR2 from the germline V gene are MNHEY and SVGEGT. The CDR3 runs to 15 residues. CDR3 in amino acids: CASSLREGIGRYAYF. CDR3 DNA: TGTGCCAGCAGTCTGCGGGAGGGCATCGGCAGATACGCGTATTTT.

The chain has TRBV6-5 and TRBJ2-5; D not resolved. Trimming removed 6 bases from V and 5 bases from J, with 16 bases in between. Germline CDR1 is MNHEY and CDR2 is SVGAGI. The CDR3 length is 14 residues. CDR3 in DNA: TGTGCCAGCAGCCAGCGTCGGAGTGCGGAGACCCAGTACTTC. This codes for CASSQRRSAETQYF.

The V call is TRBV5-1, the J call TRBJ1-2; TRBD1 matches 7 bases. The CDR3 covers 15 residues. CDR1 SGHRS and CDR2 YFSETQ come from the germline V gene. Trimming at V came to 4 bases and at J to 0 bases, leaving 6 bases not matched to a gene. The CDR3 sequence: CASSQMTGSNYGYTF. CDR3 nucleotide sequence: TGCGCCAGCAGCCAAATGACAGGGTCTAACTATGGCTACACCTTC.

Note on this clonotype: The junction differs from germline at one of its ends, possibly a read error. J is TRBJ2-4 and V is TRBV3-1; 8 bases match TRBD1. The CDR3 extends over 19 amino acids. Germline CDR1 is LGHDT and CDR2 is YNNKEL (reference sequence). DNA of the CDR3: TGTGCCAACAGCCCTGCCCCGACAGGGGTTATCATGGGCAAAAACATTCAGTACTTC. Translation gives CANSPAPTGVIMGKNIQYF.

This clonotype was picked up a small number of times. The rearrangement uses TRBV7-9 and TRBJ2-7; D is possibly TRBD2 (5 bases). The CDR3 has 14 residues. CDR1 is SEHNR, CDR2 FQNEAQ, per germline (reference sequence). Trimming left V 5 bases short and J 5 bases short, with 16 bases between. CDR3 nucleotide sequence: TGTGCCAGCAGCCCCCCAGGCGGGTCCCACGAGCAGTACTTC. Its protein product is CASSPPGGSHEQYF.

This clonotype was counted only a few times. J is TRBJ1-6 and V is TRBV12-3 or TRBV12-4; TRBD1 might be the D (5 bases). The CDR3 is 14 residues long. The V end lost 2 bases, the J end lost 6 bases, and 8 bases lay between the germline ends. CDR3 nucleotides: TGTGCCAGCAGTTTATCAGGGAGTAATTCACCCCTCCACTTT. Its protein product is CASSLSGSNSPLHF.

DNA of the CDR3: TGCGCCAGCAGCTTGGTGAGGGGGAACAGCGTCGCCCCCTACGAGCAGTACTTC. As protein: CASSLVRGNSVAPYEQYF. The chain combines TRBV5-1 with TRBJ2-7; TRBD1 is a possible D gene (6 bases). Germline V CDR1 and CDR2: SGHRS, YFSETQ. The CDR3 length is 18 residues. Trimming left V 0 bases short and J 2 bases short, with 21 bases between.

The chain links TRBV27 to TRBJ2-1, with a weak D call TRBD2 (6 bases). V lost 5 bases and J 8 bases, leaving 13 bases between the germline ends. Germline CDR1 and CDR2: MNHEY and SMNVEV (reference sequence). The CDR3 is 13 amino acids. The CDR3 sequence is CASSPIGGDEQFF. The CDR3 region has the DNA TGTGCCAGCAGTCCGATCGGCGGGGATGAGCAGTTCTTC.

This clonotype was picked up a small number of times. The rearrangement links TRBV10-3 to TRBJ2-7, with D maybe TRBD2 (7 bases). The CDR3 totals 14 residues. Between the trimmed V and J ends, which lost 10 bases and 0 bases, there was a span of 16 bases. Germline lookup yields CDR1 ENHRY and CDR2 SYGVKD. Written as DNA, the CDR3 is TGTGCCACGGGGGGAGGGGGTCTCTCCTACGAGCAGTACTTC. This encodes CATGGGGLSYEQYF.

The V gene is TRBV12-3 or TRBV12-4, the J gene TRBJ1-2; D ambiguous. The CDR3 has 12 residues. The V end was cut by 2 bases, the J end by 7 bases, with 8 bases between. The CDR3 bases are TGTGCCAGCAGTTTATCGCCCCTTGGCTACACCTTC. Protein sequence: CASSLSPLGYTF.

V is TRBV3-1 and J is TRBJ2-7; no firm D call. The germline gives CDR1 LGHDT, CDR2 YNNKEL (reference sequence). The CDR3 consists of 14 residues. V gave up 2 bases and J gave up 0 bases, with 8 bases separating them. The CDR3 reads CASSQSGPSYEQYF. The CDR3 coding sequence is TGTGCCAGCAGCCAATCTGGGCCCTCCTACGAGCAGTACTTC.

The chain uses TRBV5-1 and TRBJ1-1; a possible D gene is TRBD1 (6 bases). Germline V gives CDR1 SGHRS, CDR2 YFSETQ. Trimming cost V 3 bases and J 3 bases, with 12 bases left between them. The CDR3 spans 14 residues. The CDR3 nucleotides are TGCGCCAGCAGCTCCAGGGGAGGGCACACTGAAGCTTTCTTT. It is translated as CASSSRGGHTEAFF. The variable domain in full, completed from reference TRBV5-1 and TRBJ1-1, reads KAGVTQTPRYLIKTRGQQVTLSCSPISGHRSVSWYQQTPGQGLQFLFEYFSETQRNKGNFPGRFSGRQFSNSRSEMNVSTLELGDSALYLCASSSRGGHTEAFFGQGTRLTVV.